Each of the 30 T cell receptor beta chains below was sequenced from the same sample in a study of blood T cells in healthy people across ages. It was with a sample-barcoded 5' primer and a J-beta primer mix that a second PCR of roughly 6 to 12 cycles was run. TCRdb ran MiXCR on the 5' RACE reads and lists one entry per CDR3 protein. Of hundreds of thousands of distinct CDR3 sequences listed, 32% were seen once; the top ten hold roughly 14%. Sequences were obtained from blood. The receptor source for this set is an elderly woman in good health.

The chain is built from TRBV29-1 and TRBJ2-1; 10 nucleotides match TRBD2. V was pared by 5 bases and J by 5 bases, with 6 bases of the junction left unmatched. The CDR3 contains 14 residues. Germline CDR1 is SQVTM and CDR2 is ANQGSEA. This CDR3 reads CSVIAGGGDNEQFF. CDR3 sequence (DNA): TGCAGCGTTATAGCGGGAGGCGGGGACAATGAGCAGTTCTTC.

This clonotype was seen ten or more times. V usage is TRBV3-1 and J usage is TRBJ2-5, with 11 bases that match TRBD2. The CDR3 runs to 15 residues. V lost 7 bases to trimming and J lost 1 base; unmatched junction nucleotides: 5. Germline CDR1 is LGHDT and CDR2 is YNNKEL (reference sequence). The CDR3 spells CASTLAGGIQETQYF. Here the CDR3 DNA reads TGTGCCAGCACCTTAGCGGGGGGGATCCAAGAGACCCAGTACTTC.

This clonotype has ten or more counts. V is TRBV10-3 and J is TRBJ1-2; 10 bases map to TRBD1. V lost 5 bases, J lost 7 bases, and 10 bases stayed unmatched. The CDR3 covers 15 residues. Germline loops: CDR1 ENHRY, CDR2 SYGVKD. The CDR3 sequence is CAISLRDRGSRGYTF. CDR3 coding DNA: TGTGCCATCAGTCTCCGGGACAGGGGAAGTCGTGGCTACACCTTC.

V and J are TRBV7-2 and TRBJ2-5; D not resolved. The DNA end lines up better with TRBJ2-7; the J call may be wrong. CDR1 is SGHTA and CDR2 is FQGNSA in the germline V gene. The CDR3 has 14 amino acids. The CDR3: CASSLVRGGYEQYF. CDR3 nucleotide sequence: TGTGCCAGCAGCTTAGTCAGAGGCGGCTACGAGCAGTACTTC.

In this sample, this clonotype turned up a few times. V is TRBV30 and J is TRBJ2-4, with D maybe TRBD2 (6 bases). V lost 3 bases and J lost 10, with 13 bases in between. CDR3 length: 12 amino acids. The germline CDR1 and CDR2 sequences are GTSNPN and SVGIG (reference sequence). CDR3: CAWSAGPSIQYF. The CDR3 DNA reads TGTGCCTGGAGCGCGGGGCCCTCTATTCAGTACTTC.

The CDR3 bases are TGTGCCAGCAGTTTATCCGGGACAGGGGCTAATTCACCCCTCCACTTT. Its translation: CASSLSGTGANSPLHF. This rearrangement joins TRBV12-3 or TRBV12-4 to TRBJ1-6, with 10 nucleotides matching TRBD1. The V gene end was trimmed by 2 bases and the J gene end by 6 bases; junction bases not matched to a gene: 4. The CDR3 is 16 residues long.

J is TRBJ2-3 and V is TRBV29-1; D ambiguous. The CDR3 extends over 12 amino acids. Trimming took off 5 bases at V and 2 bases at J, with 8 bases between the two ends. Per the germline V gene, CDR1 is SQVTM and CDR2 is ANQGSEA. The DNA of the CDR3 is TGCAGCGTTTATCCTCACACAGATACGCAGTATTTT. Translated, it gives CSVYPHTDTQYF.

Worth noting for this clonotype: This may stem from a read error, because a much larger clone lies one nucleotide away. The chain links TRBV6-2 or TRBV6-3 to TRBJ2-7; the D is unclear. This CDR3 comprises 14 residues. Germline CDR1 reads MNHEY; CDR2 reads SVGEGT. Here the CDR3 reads CASRYLGSSYEQYF. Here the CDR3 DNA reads TGTGCCAGCAGGTACTTGGGCAGTTCCTACGAGCAGTACTTC.

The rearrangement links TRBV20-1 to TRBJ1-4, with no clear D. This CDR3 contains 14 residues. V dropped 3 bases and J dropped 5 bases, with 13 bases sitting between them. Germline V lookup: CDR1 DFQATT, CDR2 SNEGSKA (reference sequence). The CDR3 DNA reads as TGCAGTGCTAGCTCGCTGGATAGGAATGAAAAACTGTTTTTT. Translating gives CSASSLDRNEKLFF.

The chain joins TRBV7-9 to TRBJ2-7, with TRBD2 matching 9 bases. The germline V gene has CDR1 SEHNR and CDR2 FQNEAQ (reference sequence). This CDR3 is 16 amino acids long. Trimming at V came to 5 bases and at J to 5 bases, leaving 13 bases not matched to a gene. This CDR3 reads CASSALEIAGVHEQYF. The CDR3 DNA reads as TGTGCCAGCAGCGCCCTGGAAATAGCGGGAGTCCACGAGCAGTACTTC.

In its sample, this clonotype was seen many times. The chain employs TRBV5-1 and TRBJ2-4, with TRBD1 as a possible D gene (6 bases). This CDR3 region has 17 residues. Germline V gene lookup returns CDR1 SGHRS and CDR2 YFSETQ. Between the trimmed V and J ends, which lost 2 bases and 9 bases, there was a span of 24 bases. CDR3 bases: TGCGCCAGCAGCTTACCCGGAGCAGGCAGACAAGGGGGCATTCAGTACTTC. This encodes CASSLPGAGRQGGIQYF. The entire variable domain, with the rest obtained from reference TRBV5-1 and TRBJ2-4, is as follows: KAGVTQTPRYLIKTRGQQVTLSCSPISGHRSVSWYQQTPGQGLQFLFEYFSETQRNKGNFPGRFSGRQFSNSRSEMNVSTLELGDSALYLCASSLPGAGRQGGIQYFGAGTRLSVL.

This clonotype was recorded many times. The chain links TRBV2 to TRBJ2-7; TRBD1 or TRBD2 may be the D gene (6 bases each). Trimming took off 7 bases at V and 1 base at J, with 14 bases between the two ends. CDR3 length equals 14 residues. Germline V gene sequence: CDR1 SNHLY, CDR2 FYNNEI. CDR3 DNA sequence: TGTGCCAGCAAAGGGGGACTTGATTCCTACGAGCAGTACTTC. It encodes CASKGGLDSYEQYF.

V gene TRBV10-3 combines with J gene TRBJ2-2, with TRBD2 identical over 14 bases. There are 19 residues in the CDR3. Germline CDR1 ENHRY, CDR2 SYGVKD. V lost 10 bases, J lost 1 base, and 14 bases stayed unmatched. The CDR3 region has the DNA TGTGCCAGCACCAACGAGGGACTAGCGGGGGTGAGGAACACCGGGGAGCTGTTTTTT. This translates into CASTNEGLAGVRNTGELFF.

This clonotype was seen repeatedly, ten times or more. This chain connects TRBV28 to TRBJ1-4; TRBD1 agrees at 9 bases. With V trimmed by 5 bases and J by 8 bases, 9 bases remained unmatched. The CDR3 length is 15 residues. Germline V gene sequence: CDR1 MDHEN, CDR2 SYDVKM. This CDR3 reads CASSLIQGAEEKLFF. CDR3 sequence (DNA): TGTGCCAGCAGTCTAATACAGGGGGCAGAGGAAAAACTGTTTTTT.

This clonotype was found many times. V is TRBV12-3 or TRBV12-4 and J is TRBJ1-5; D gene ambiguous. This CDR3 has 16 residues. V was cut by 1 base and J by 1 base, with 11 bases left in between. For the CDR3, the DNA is TGTGCCAGCAGTTTAGAGGGTCAGGCGAGCAATCAGCCCCAGCATTTT. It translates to CASSLEGQASNQPQHF.

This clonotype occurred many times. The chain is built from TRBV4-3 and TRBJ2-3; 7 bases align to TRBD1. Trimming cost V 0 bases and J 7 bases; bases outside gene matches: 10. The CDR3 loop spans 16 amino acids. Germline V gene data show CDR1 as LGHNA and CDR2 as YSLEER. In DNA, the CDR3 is TGCGCCAGCAGCCAAGACCCCGGACAGGCGTTGAATACGCAGTATTTT. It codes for CASSQDPGQALNTQYF.

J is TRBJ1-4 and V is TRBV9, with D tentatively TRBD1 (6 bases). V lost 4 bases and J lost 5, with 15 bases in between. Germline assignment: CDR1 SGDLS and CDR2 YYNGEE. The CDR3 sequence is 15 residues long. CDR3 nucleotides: TGTGCCAGCAGCTTCGAGGGGGGCAGAAATGAAAAACTGTTTTTT. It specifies CASSFEGGRNEKLFF.

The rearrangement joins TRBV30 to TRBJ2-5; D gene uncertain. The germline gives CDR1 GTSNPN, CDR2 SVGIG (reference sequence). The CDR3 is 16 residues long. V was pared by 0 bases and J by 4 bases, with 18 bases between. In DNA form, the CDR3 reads TGTGCCTGGAGTGTATATGACCTGCGGAGTTCAGAGACCCAGTACTTC. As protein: CAWSVYDLRSSETQYF.

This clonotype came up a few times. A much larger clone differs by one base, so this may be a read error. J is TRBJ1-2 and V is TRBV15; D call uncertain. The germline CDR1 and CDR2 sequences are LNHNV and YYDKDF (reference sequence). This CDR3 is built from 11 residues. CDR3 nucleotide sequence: TGTGCCACCAGCAGAGAGTATGGCCACACCTTC. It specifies CATSREYGHTF.

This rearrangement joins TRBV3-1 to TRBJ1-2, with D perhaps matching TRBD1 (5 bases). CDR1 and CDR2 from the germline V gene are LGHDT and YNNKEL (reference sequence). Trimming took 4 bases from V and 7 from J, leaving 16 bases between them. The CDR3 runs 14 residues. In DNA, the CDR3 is TGTGCCAGCAGCCCCTACGAGGGGCTGGTTGGCTACACCTTC. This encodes CASSPYEGLVGYTF.

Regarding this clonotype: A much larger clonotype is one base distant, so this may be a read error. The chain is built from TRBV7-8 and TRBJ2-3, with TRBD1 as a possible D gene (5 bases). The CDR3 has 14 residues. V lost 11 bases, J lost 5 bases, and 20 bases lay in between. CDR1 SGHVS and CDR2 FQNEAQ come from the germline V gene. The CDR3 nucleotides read TGTGCCGGCACCTCCCGGGTGGGGCTAGATACGCAGTATTTT. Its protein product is CAGTSRVGLDTQYF.

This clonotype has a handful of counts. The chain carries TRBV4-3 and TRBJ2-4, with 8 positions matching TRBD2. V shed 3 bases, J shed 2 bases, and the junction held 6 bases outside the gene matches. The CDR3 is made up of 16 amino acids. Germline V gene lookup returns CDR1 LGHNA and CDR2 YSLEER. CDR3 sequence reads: CASSQQTSATKNIQYF. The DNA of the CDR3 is TGCGCCAGCAGCCAGCAGACTAGCGCTACCAAAAACATTCAGTACTTC.

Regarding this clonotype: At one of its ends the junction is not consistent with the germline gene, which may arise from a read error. CDR3 sequence reads: CTISSDRHDYGYTF. The CDR3 DNA is TGTACCATCAGTTCGGACAGGCATGACTATGGCTACACCTTC. The chain joins TRBV10-3 to TRBJ1-2; TRBD1 agrees at 7 bases. Germline lookup yields CDR1 ENHRY and CDR2 SYGVKD. The CDR3 totals 14 residues.

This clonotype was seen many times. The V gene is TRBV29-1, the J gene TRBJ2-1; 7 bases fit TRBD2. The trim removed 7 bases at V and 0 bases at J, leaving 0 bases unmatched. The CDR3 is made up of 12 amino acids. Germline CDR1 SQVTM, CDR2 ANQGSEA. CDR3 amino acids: CSGGGSYNEQFF. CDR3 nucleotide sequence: TGCAGCGGGGGGGGCTCCTACAATGAGCAGTTCTTC.

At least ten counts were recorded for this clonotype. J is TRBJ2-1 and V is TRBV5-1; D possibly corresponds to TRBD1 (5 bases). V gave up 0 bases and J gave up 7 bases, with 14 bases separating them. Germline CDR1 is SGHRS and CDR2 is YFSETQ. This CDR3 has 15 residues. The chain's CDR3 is CASSLVPGRGNEQFF. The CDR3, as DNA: TGCGCCAGCAGCTTGGTGCCAGGGCGTGGTAATGAGCAGTTCTTC.

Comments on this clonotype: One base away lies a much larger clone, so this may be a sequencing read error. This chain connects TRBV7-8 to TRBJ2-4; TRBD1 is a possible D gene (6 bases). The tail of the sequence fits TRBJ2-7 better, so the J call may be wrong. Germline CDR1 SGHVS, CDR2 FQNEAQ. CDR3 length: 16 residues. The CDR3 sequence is CASNLTGRTADYEQYF. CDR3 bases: TGTGCCAGCAACTTGACAGGACGGACAGCTGACTACGAGCAGTACTTC.

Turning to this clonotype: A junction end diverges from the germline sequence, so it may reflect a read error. The CDR3 protein is CASSGDRDEEAQYF. The CDR3 region has the DNA TGTGCCAGCAGTGGCGACAGGGATGAAGAGGCCCAGTACTTC. This chain connects TRBV6-6 to TRBJ2-5; 7 bases are a match to TRBD1. The germline CDR1 and CDR2 sequences are MNHNY and SVGAGI (reference sequence). The CDR3 is made up of 14 amino acids.

CDR3 in amino acids: CASSLSGGQPQHF. The CDR3 DNA follows: TGTGCCAGCAGTTTGTCAGGGGGACAGCCCCAGCATTTT. The rearrangement links TRBV27 to TRBJ1-5; 7 bases agree with TRBD1. The germline V gene encodes CDR1 MNHEY and CDR2 SMNVEV (reference sequence). After removal of 3 bases from V and 7 bases from J, the junction contained 3 bases not matched to a gene. CDR3 size: 13 residues.

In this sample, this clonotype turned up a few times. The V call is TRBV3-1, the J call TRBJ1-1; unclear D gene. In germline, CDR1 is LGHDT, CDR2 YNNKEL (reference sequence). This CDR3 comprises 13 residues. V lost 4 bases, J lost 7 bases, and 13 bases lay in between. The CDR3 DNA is TGTGCCAGCAGCCCGGGCCACCTCGGTGAAGCTTTCTTT. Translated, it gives CASSPGHLGEAFF.

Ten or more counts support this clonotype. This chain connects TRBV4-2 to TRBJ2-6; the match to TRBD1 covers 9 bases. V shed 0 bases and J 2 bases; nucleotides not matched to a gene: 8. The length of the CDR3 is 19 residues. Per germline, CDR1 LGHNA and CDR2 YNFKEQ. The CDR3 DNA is TGTGCCAGCAGCCAAGAGGGGGGACAGGGAATGCCTGGGGCCAACGTCCTGACTTTC. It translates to CASSQEGGQGMPGANVLTF.